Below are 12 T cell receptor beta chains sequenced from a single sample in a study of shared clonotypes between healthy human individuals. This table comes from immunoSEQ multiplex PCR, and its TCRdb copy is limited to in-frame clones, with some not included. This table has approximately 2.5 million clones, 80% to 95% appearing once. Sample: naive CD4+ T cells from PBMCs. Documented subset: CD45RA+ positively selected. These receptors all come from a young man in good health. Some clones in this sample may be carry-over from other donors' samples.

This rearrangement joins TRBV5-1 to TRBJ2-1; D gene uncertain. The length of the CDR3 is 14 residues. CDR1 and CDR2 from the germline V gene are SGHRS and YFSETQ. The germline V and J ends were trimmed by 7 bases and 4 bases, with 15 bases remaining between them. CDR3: CASPLSLEYNEQFF. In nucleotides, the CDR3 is TGCGCCAGCCCTCTCTCTCTCGAATACAATGAGCAGTTCTTC.

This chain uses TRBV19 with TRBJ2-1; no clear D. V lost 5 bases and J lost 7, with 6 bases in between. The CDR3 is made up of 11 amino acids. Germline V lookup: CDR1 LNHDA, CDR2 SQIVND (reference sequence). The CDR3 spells CASSHRNEQFF. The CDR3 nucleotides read TGTGCCAGTAGTCATCGAAATGAGCAGTTCTTC.

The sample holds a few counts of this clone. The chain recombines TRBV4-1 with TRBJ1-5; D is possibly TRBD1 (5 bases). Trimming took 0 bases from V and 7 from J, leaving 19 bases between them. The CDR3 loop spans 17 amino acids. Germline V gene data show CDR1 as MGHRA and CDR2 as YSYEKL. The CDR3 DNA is TGCGCCAGCAGCCAAGATGAGCAGGGTTTCTTGGGACAGCCCCAGCATTTT. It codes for CASSQDEQGFLGQPQHF.

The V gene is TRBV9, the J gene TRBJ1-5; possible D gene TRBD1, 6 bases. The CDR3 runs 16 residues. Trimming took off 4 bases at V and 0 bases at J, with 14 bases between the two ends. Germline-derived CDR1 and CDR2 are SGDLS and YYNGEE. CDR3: CASSSRDKYSNQPQHF. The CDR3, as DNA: TGTGCCAGCAGCTCCCGGGACAAATATAGCAATCAGCCCCAGCATTTT.

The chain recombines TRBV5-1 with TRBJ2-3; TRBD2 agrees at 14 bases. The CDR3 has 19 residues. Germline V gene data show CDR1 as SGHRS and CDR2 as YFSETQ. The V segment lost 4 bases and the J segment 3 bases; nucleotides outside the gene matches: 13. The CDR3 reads CASSRAGTSGSRGTDTQYF. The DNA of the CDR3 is TGCGCCAGCAGCCGGGCCGGGACTAGCGGGAGTCGGGGAACAGATACGCAGTATTTT.

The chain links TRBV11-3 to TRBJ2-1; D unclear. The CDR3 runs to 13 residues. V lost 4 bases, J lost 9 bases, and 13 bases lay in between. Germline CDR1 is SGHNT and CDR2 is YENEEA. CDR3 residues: CASSSSGLGEQFF. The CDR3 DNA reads TGTGCCAGCAGCTCCTCCGGTCTTGGTGAGCAGTTCTTC.

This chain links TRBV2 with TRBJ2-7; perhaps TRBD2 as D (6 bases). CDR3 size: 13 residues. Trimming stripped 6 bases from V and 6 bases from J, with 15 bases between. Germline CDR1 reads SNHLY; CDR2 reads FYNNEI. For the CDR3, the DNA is TGTGCCAGCAGACGGGACTCAGGCTCCGAGCAGTACTTC. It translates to CASRRDSGSEQYF.

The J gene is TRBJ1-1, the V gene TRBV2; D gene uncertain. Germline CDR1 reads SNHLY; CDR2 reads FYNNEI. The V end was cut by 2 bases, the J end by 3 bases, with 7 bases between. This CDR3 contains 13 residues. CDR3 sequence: CASSERVYTEAFF. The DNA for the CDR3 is TGTGCCAGCAGTGAAAGGGTTTACACTGAAGCTTTCTTT.

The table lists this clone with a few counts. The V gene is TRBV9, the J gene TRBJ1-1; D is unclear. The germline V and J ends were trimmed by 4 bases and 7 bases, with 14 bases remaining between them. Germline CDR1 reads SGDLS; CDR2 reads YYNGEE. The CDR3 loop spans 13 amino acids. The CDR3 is CASSPVETFEAFF. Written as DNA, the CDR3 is TGTGCCAGCAGCCCCGTGGAGACGTTTGAAGCTTTCTTT. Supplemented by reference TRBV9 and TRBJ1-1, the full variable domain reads DSGVTQTPKHLITATGQRVTLRCSPRSGDLSVYWYQQSLDQGLQFLIQYYNGEERAKGNILERFSAQQFPDLHSELNLSSLELGDSALYFCASSPVETFEAFFGQGTRLTVV.

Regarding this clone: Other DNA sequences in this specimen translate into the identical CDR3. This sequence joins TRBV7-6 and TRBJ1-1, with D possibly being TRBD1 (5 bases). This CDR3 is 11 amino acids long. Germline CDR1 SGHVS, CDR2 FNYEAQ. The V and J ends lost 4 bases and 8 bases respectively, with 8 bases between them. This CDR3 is CASSSQGEAFF. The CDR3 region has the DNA TGTGCCAGCAGCTCCCAGGGAGAAGCTTTCTTT.

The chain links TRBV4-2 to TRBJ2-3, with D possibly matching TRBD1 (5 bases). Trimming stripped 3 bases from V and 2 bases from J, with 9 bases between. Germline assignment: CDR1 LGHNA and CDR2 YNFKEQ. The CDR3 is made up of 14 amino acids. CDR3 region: CASSHRAYTDTQYF. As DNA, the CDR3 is TGTGCCAGCAGCCACAGGGCTTACACAGATACGCAGTATTTT.

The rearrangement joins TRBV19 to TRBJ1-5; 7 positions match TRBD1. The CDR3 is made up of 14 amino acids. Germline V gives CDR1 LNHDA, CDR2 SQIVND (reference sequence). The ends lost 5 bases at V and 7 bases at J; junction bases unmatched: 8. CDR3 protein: CASSGTVGTQPQHF. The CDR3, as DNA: TGTGCCAGTAGTGGGACAGTAGGCACACAGCCCCAGCATTTT.